This T cell receptor (beta chain) was obtained from a study of Tregs in tolerant kidney transplant recipients. Findings and limits, study-wide: Validation in larger populations is needed because few patients were studied.

Only in-frame clones appear in the TCRdb table, and some are missing; sequencing was by immunoSEQ multiplex PCR. The table has 60,000 or so clones, more than 70% seen once. V shed 3 bases and J shed 3 bases, with 15 bases lying between them. Germline-derived CDR1 and CDR2 are LNHDA and SQIVND (reference sequence). The CDR3 covers 16 residues. Of note for this clone: The target antigen is unknown.

The sequencing sample was made of CD4+ T cells from blood. V is TRBV19 and J is TRBJ2-1; D is undetermined. The receptor was isolated from a human donor in good health. The CDR3 sequence is CASSMTPGVFYNEQFF. In DNA form, the CDR3 reads TGTGCCAGTAGTATGACCCCGGGTGTCTTCTACAATGAGCAGTTCTTC.